These 25 T cell receptor beta chains share one sample of origin, sequenced in a study of T cell responses to AZD1222 COVID-19 vaccine. The table came from immunoSEQ multiplex PCR; TCRdb's copy has only in-frame clones and leaves some out. This table has approximately 80,000 clones, 70% to 90% appearing once. The source was peripheral blood, collected 28 days after the second AZD1222 dose. The receptors stem from an adult who received the AZD1222 COVID-19 vaccine.

The chain combines TRBV3-1 (or the pseudogene TRBV3-2) with TRBJ2-3; 11 bases line up with TRBD1. The CDR3 is 16 amino acids. The germline CDR1 and CDR2 sequences are LGHDT and YNNKEL (reference sequence). J lost 5 bases, V lost 4 bases, and 8 bases had no gene match. The chain's CDR3 is CASSPWTGGRGDTQYF. The CDR3 bases are TGTGCCAGCAGCCCTTGGACAGGGGGCAGGGGAGATACGCAGTATTTT.

Only a few counts were recorded for this clone. V usage is TRBV24-1 and J usage is TRBJ2-2, with 11 bases matching TRBD2. Germline-derived CDR1 and CDR2 are KGHDR and SFDVKD. The V and J ends lost 4 bases and 6 bases, in that order; junction bases with no gene match: 6. The CDR3 spans 16 residues. CDR3 region: CATSDSSGGAAGELFF. DNA for the CDR3: TGTGCCACCAGTGACAGTAGCGGGGGGGCCGCCGGGGAGCTGTTTTTT.

The chain joins TRBV7-9 to TRBJ1-3; 7 nucleotides line up with TRBD1. This CDR3 is built from 16 residues. Germline V gene lookup returns CDR1 SEHNR and CDR2 FQNEAQ (reference sequence). V dropped 5 bases and J dropped 4; count of bases not matched to a gene: 11. CDR3 loop: CASSPRTGDFGNTIYF. In nucleotides, the CDR3 is TGTGCCAGCAGCCCGCGGACAGGCGATTTCGGAAACACCATATATTTT. Looking up the rest from reference TRBV7-9 and TRBJ1-3 gives the full variable domain: DTGVSQNPRHKITKRGQNVTFRCDPISEHNRLYWYRQTLGQGPEFLTYFQNEAQLEKSRLLSDRFSAERPKGSFSTLEIQRTEQGDSAMYLCASSPRTGDFGNTIYFGEGSWLTVV.

The chain combines TRBV28 with TRBJ2-2; 8 positions agree with TRBD1. With 6 bases clipped from V and 6 bases from J, the junction kept 9 bases outside the gene matches. Germline V lookup: CDR1 MDHEN, CDR2 SYDVKM. The CDR3 consists of 15 residues. In nucleotides, the CDR3 is TGTGCCAGCAGGGGGAACAGGGGGTCGGCCGGGGAGCTGTTTTTT. Its translation: CASRGNRGSAGELFF.

The chain joins TRBV6-5 to TRBJ2-2; a weak D match, TRBD2 (5 bases). Germline assignment: CDR1 MNHEY and CDR2 SVGAGI. The CDR3 has 14 amino acids. The V end lost 6 bases, the J end lost 0 bases, and 8 bases lay between the germline ends. The CDR3 nucleotides read TGTGCCAGCAGGACGGGGACGAACACCGGGGAGCTGTTTTTT. Its protein is CASRTGTNTGELFF.

This clone turned up a few times. The sample contains more than one DNA sequence encoding this CDR3. CDR3 sequence (DNA): TGTGCCAGCAGGAGAATGAACACTGAAGCTTTCTTT. Translating it yields CASRRMNTEAFF. The rearrangement links TRBV28 to TRBJ1-1; D is unresolved. V lost 6 bases and J 0 bases, leaving 5 bases between the germline ends. Germline assignment: CDR1 MDHEN and CDR2 SYDVKM. CDR3 length equals 12 residues.

The rearrangement joins TRBV5-1 to TRBJ2-2; tentatively, D is TRBD1 (6 bases). CDR1 is SGHRS and CDR2 is YFSETQ in the germline V gene. This CDR3 is built from 16 residues. Trimming stripped 0 bases from V and 1 base from J, with 10 bases between. Written as DNA, the CDR3 is TGCGCCAGCAGCTTGGCCGGGACACAGAACACCGGGGAGCTGTTTTTT. Its protein product is CASSLAGTQNTGELFF.

The sample holds one count of this clone. The chain uses TRBV6-6 and TRBJ2-3; the match to TRBD1 covers 7 bases. Germline V CDR1 and CDR2: MNHNY, SVGAGI (reference sequence). With 4 bases clipped from V and 0 bases from J, the junction kept 4 bases outside the gene matches. The CDR3 is made up of 15 amino acids. The CDR3 DNA sequence: TGTGCCAGCAGTTCCTGGACAGGCAGCACAGATACGCAGTATTTT. This codes for CASSSWTGSTDTQYF.

This rearrangement joins TRBV12-3 or TRBV12-4 to TRBJ2-5; D call uncertain. Trimming left V 3 bases short and J 5 bases short, with 4 bases between. The CDR3 loop spans 11 amino acids. The CDR3 DNA reads as TGTGCCAGCAGTTTTTTCGAGACCCAGTACTTC. Its translation: CASSFFETQYF.

The rearrangement uses TRBV7-2 and TRBJ1-1; tentative D call: TRBD1 (5 bases). Germline lookup yields CDR1 SGHTA and CDR2 FQGNSA. V was clipped by 3 bases and J by 0 bases, with 14 bases between them. This CDR3 contains 16 residues. The CDR3 region has the DNA TGTGCCAGCAGCTTTGCTATGGGAGGGGTGAACACTGAAGCTTTCTTT. Translating it yields CASSFAMGGVNTEAFF.

This chain uses TRBV4-2 with TRBJ1-1; D is ambiguous. This CDR3 comprises 12 residues. Per the germline V gene, CDR1 is LGHNA and CDR2 is YNFKEQ. Deletions cut 1 base from V and 7 bases from J, with 7 bases between. CDR3 in amino acids: CASSQVQDEAFF. CDR3 DNA sequence: TGTGCCAGCAGCCAAGTCCAGGATGAAGCTTTCTTT.

The chain has TRBV5-4 and TRBJ1-2; no clear D gene. CDR1 is SGHNT and CDR2 is YYREEE in the germline V gene (reference sequence). The CDR3 has 13 amino acids. V lost 1 base and J lost 3, with 7 bases in between. CDR3 amino acids: CASSLTPHYGYTF. The CDR3 nucleotides read TGTGCCAGCAGCTTGACACCACACTATGGCTACACCTTC.

The chain joins TRBV2 to TRBJ2-1; TRBD2 is a possible D gene (5 bases). CDR3 size: 15 residues. Germline V gene sequence: CDR1 SNHLY, CDR2 FYNNEI. Trimming took 3 bases from V and 0 from J, leaving 9 bases between them. The CDR3 bases are TGTGCCAGCAGTGAGAGGGCGAGCTCCTACAATGAGCAGTTCTTC. Amino acid sequence: CASSERASSYNEQFF.

The V and J genes are TRBV5-1 and TRBJ1-4; D is possibly TRBD1 (6 bases). The CDR3 length is 13 residues. Trimming stripped 3 bases from V and 7 bases from J, with 10 bases between. Germline values: CDR1 SGHRS, CDR2 YFSETQ. CDR3 sequence reads: CASSWDTTEKLFF. CDR3 DNA: TGCGCCAGCAGCTGGGACACCACTGAAAAACTGTTTTTT.

V and J are TRBV30 and TRBJ1-2, with D maybe TRBD1 (5 bases). CDR1 is GTSNPN and CDR2 is SVGIG in the germline V gene (reference sequence). With 0 bases removed from V and 8 bases from J, the gap between germline ends came to 10 bases. The CDR3 has 12 amino acids. This CDR3 is CAWSVRRGGYTF. CDR3 DNA: TGTGCCTGGAGTGTGCGTCGGGGGGGCTACACCTTC.

The rearrangement uses TRBV9 and TRBJ1-2; tentatively, D is TRBD1 (6 bases). Germline CDR1 and CDR2: SGDLS and YYNGEE. The CDR3 length is 15 residues. The ends were cut back, 3 bases at V and 6 bases at J, with 18 bases in the middle. The DNA for the CDR3 is TGTGCCAGCAGCGCCCGGGACACCGGCTTACATGGCTACACCTTC. The encoded protein is CASSARDTGLHGYTF. Full variable domain (remainder filled in from reference TRBV9 and TRBJ1-2): DSGVTQTPKHLITATGQRVTLRCSPRSGDLSVYWYQQSLDQGLQFLIQYYNGEERAKGNILERFSAQQFPDLHSELNLSSLELGDSALYFCASSARDTGLHGYTFGSGTRLTVV.

This chain joins TRBV20-1 and TRBJ1-1, with D tentatively TRBD1 (6 bases). The CDR3 runs 11 residues. Per the germline V gene, CDR1 is DFQATT and CDR2 is SNEGSKA (reference sequence). V lost 4 bases to trimming and J lost 10 bases, with 13 bases between them. The CDR3 spells CSATQGIGAFF. CDR3 coding DNA: TGCAGTGCTACCCAGGGGATCGGAGCTTTCTTT.

The rearrangement uses TRBV28 and TRBJ2-1; 9 nucleotides match TRBD2. Germline lookup yields CDR1 MDHEN and CDR2 SYDVKM. Germline trimming cut 6 bases from V and 10 bases from J; bases unmatched to any gene: 13. This CDR3 is 15 amino acids long. In DNA, the CDR3 is TGTGCCAGCAGCCTCAGCGGGGGGCGTTTTAGGGAGCAGTTCTTC. This translates into CASSLSGGRFREQFF.

The J gene is TRBJ1-5, the V gene TRBV27; unclear D gene. V was trimmed by 3 bases and J by 6 bases, leaving 6 bases between them. The CDR3 has 12 amino acids. Per germline, CDR1 MNHEY and CDR2 SMNVEV (reference sequence). CDR3 residues: CASSFLSQPQHF. CDR3 sequence (DNA): TGTGCCAGCAGTTTCCTCAGTCAGCCCCAGCATTTT.

This CDR3 is CASSLGVTQETQYF. The DNA for the CDR3 is TGTGCCAGCAGCTTGGGGGTAACCCAAGAGACCCAGTACTTC. The chain carries TRBV5-4 and TRBJ2-5, with D hard to call. V was pared by 0 bases and J by 1 base, with 7 bases between. There are 14 residues in the CDR3. Germline V lookup: CDR1 SGHNT, CDR2 YYREEE (reference sequence).

This chain connects TRBV28 to TRBJ1-6; 9 bases match TRBD1. The junction had 6 bases not matched to a gene; V was cut back by 6 bases and J by 0 bases. Germline CDR1 and CDR2: MDHEN and SYDVKM. The CDR3 contains 17 residues. CDR3 sequence (DNA): TGTGCCAGCAGGGACAGGGGATCGAGCTCCTATAATTCACCCCTCCACTTT. It translates to CASRDRGSSSYNSPLHF.

The rearrangement uses TRBV9 and TRBJ2-2; 10 nucleotides agree with TRBD2. V lost 0 bases and J lost 6; bases outside the gene matches: 5. CDR3 length: 16 amino acids. The germline V gene has CDR1 SGDLS and CDR2 YYNGEE. CDR3 DNA: TGTGCCAGCAGCGTAGTAGCGGGGGGACCGGCCGGGGAGCTGTTTTTT. It yields the protein CASSVVAGGPAGELFF.

In its sample, this clone was seen once. CDR3 amino acids: CASSKGQTRAAKNIQYF. In nucleotides, the CDR3 is TGTGCCAGCAGCAAAGGACAGACCCGAGCAGCCAAAAACATTCAGTACTTC. This chain links TRBV21-1 with TRBJ2-4; TRBD1, as called in the table, went unchecked against the DNA. TRBV21-1 is described as a pseudogene. The CDR3 runs 17 residues.

This chain uses TRBV25-1 with TRBJ1-2, with D uncertain. V lost 0 bases, J lost 8 bases, and 16 bases lay in between. Germline V lookup: CDR1 MGHDK, CDR2 SYGVNS. The CDR3 has 15 amino acids. CDR3 amino acids: CASSEYGEAKRGYTF. CDR3 bases: TGTGCCAGCAGTGAATACGGGGAGGCGAAGAGAGGCTACACCTTC.

This clone was recorded only once. This chain joins TRBV28 and TRBJ1-5; possibly TRBD1 for D (5 bases). There are 14 residues in the CDR3. The V end lost 6 bases, the J end lost 8 bases, and 17 bases lay between the germline ends. From germline, CDR1 is MDHEN and CDR2 SYDVKM. The CDR3 sequence is CASSPSGGMKPQHF. The CDR3, as DNA: TGTGCCAGCAGCCCATCGGGGGGTATGAAGCCCCAGCATTTT.